This T cell receptor (beta chain) was documented in a study of cytomegalovirus exposure and HLA in healthy donors. With respect to this clone: The antigen remains unidentified.

Study-wide points: Rates of TCR association differed by HLA locus in a later analysis, with DRB1 highest and HLA-C lowest.

In the PCR, 60 Vbeta and 13 Jbeta primers were used. Assay: immunoSEQ multiplex PCR; the TCRdb copy retains only in-frame clones and omits some. The sample holds approximately 220,000 clones, 75% to 80% seen once. CDR1 is MDHEN and CDR2 is SYDVKM in the germline V gene. This CDR3 spans 14 amino acids. Trimming cost V 4 bases and J 4 bases; bases outside gene matches: 5. The source of this sequence is a male donor in good health and CMV-seronegative. Sequenced sample: PBMCs. The gene calls are TRBV28 and TRBJ1-1, with 8 bases identical to TRBD1. The CDR3 loop is CASSWGQVGTEAFF. The CDR3 DNA reads TGTGCCAGCAGTTGGGGACAGGTAGGCACTGAAGCTTTCTTT.